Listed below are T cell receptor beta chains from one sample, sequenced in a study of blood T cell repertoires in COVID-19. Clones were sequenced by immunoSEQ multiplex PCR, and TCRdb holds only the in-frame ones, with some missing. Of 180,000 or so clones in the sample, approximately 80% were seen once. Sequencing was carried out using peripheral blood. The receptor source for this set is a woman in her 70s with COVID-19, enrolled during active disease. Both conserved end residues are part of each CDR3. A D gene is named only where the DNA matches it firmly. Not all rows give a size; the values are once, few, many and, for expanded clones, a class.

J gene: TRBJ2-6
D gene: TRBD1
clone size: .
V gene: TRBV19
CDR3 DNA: TGTGCCAGTAGTATAAAATTGGGATTTGGGACAGGGGCTGGGGCCAACGTCCTGACTTTC
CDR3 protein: CASSIKLGFGTGAGANVLTF

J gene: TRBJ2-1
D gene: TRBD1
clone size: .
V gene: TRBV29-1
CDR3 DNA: TGCAGCGTTGCAAACAGGGGGCGGTACAATGAGCAGTTCTTC
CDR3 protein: CSVANRGRYNEQFF

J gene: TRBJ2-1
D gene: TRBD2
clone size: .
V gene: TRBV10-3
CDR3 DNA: TGTGCCATCGGTACTAGCGGCTACAATGAGCAGTTCTTC
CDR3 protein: CAIGTSGYNEQFF

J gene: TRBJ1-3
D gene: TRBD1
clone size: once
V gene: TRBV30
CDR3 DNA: TGTGCCTGGAGTGTAGTAGGGGACAGGGGTAGAAACACCATATATTTT
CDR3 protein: CAWSVVGDRGRNTIYF

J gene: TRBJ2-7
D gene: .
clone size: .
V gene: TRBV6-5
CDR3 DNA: TGTGCCAGCCAAACCGGACAGTCCTACGAGCAGTACTTC
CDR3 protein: CASQTGQSYEQYF

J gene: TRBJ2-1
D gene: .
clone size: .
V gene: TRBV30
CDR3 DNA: TGTGCCTGGAGTCTGGACTGGGCGTACAATGAGCAGTTCTTC
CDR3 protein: CAWSLDWAYNEQFF

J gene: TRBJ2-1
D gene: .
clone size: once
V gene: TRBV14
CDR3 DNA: TGTGCCAGCAGCCAACAGGGGTTGACCGGCTACGATGAGCAGTTCTTC
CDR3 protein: CASSQQGLTGYDEQFF

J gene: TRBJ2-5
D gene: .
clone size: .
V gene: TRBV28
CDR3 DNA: TGTGCCAGCAGGGAGCCGACAGAGACCCAGTACTTC
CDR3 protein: CASREPTETQYF

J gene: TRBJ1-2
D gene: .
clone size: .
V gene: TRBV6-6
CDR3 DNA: TGTGCCAGCTCACCAAAGGGCAGGGCGTACGGCTACACCTTC
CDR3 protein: CASSPKGRAYGYTF

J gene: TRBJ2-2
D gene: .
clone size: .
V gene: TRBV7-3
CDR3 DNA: TGTGCCAGCAGCCCAAACCCTGACAGGACCACCGGGGAGCTGTTTTTT
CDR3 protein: CASSPNPDRTTGELFF

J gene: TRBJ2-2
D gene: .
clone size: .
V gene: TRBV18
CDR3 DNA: TGTGCCAGCTCATCCACCGCCGGAGGGTTAACCGGGGAGCTGTTTTTT
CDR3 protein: CASSSTAGGLTGELFF

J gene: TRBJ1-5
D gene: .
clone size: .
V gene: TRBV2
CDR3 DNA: TGTGCCAGCAGTGCTTCGGGGAAGGGCAATCAGCCCCAGCATTTT
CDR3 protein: CASSASGKGNQPQHF

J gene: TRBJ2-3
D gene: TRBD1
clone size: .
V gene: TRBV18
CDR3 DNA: TGTGCCAGCTCACTGGACAGGGGCACAGATACGCAGTATTTT
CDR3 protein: CASSLDRGTDTQYF

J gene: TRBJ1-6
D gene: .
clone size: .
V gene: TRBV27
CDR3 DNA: TGTGCCAGCGCTTACGGGATCTTAAATTCACCCCTCCACTTT
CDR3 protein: CASAYGILNSPLHF

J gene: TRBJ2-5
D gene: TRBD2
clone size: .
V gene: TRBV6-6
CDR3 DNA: TGTGCCAGCAGCTTTAGCGGGCCCCGGGAGACCCAGTACTTC
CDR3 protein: CASSFSGPRETQYF

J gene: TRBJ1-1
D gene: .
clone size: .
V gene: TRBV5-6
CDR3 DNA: TGTGCCAGCAGCTCAACGGGGGACTCCCCGAACACTGAAGCTTTCTTT
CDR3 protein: CASSSTGDSPNTEAFF

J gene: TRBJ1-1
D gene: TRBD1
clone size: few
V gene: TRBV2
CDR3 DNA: TGTGCCAGCAGTGAAGCCGCAGGACAGGCAGGGGCTGAAGCTTTCTTT
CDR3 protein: CASSEAAGQAGAEAFF

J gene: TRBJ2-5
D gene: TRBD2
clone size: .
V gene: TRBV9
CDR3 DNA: TGTGCCAGCAGCGCTAGCGGGGCCAGGGAGACCCAGTACTTC
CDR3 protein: CASSASGARETQYF

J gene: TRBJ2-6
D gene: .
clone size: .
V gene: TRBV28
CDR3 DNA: TGTGCCATCCTCCGCCGGAGCTCTGGGGCCAACGTCCTGACTTTC
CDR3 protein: CAILRRSSGANVLTF

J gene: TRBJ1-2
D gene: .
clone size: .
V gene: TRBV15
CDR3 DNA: TGTGCCACCAGCAGAGATCGGGTTCATGGCGGCTACACCTTC
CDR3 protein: CATSRDRVHGGYTF

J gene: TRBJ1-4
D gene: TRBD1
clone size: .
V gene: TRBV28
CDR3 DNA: TGTGCCAGCAGTTCGGGACAGACGGAAAAACTGTTTTTT
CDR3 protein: CASSSGQTEKLFF

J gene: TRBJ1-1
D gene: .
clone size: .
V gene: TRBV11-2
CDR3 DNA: TGTGCCAGCAGCTTAGAGAGCACTGAAGCTTTCTTT
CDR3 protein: CASSLESTEAFF

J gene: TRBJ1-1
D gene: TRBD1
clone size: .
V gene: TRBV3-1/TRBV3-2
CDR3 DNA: TGTGCCAGCAGCCAAGCCGGGACAGCATACCGAACTAAGTACGGAGCTTTCTTT
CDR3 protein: CASSQAGTAYRTKYGAFF

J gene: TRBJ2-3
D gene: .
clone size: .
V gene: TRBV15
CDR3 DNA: TGTGCCACCAGCAGCTCCCCTAGCACAGATACGCAGTATTTT
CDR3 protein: CATSSSPSTDTQYF

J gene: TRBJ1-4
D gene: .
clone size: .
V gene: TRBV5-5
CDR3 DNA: TGTGCCAGCAGCTTTCTGGGACTTGGAAAACTGTTTTTT
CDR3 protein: CASSFLGLGKLFF

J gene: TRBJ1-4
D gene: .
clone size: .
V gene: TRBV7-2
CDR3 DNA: TGTGCCAGCAGCTTTACGGGCGGGGAAAAACTGTTTTTT
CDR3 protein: CASSFTGGEKLFF

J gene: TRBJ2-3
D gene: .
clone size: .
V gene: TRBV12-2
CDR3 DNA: TGTGCAAGTCGCTTAGCCCCGGGACTAGCGGGGGGTAACACAGATACGCAGTATTTT
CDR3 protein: CASRLAPGLAGGNTDTQYF

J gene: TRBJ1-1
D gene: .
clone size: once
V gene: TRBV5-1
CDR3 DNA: TGCGCCAGCAGCCCGACACTGAACACTGAAGCTTTCTTT
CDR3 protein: CASSPTLNTEAFF

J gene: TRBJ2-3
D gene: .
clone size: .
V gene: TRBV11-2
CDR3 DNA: TGTGCCAGCAGCTTATACAGACCCAATCAATGGAGCACAGATACGCAGTATTTT
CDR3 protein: CASSLYRPNQWSTDTQYF

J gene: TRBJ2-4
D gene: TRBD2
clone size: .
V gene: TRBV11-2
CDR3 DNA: TGTGCCAGCAGCACTATAGCGGGGGAGCTAGCCAAAAACATTCAGTACTTC
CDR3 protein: CASSTIAGELAKNIQYF

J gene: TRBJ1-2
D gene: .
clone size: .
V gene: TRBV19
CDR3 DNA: TGTGCCAGTAGACCCACTCAAGGGGAGGGCTATGGCTACACCTTC
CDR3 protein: CASRPTQGEGYGYTF

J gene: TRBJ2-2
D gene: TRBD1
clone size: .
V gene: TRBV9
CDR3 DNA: TGTGCCAGCAGTGACACGGGACAGTACACCGGGGAGCTGTTTTTT
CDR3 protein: CASSDTGQYTGELFF

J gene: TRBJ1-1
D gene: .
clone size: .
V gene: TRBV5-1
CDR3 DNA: TGCGCCAGCAGCTTGGGACAGGACACTGAAGCTTTCTTT
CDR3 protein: CASSLGQDTEAFF

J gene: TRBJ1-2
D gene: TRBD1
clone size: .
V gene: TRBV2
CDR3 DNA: TGTGCCAGCAGGGATCTCCTACCGGGACAGGGGGTCTATGGCTACACCTTC
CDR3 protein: CASRDLLPGQGVYGYTF

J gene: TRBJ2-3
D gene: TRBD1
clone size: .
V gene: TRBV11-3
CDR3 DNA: TGTGCCAGCAGCAGGGATTCACTAATCGACAGGGCGTCTCCAGATACGCAGTATTTT
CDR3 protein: CASSRDSLIDRASPDTQYF

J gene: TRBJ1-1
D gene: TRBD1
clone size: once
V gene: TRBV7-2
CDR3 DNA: TGTGCCAGCAGCTCCTGGACAGGCTGGGACACTGAAGCTTTCTTT
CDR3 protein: CASSSWTGWDTEAFF

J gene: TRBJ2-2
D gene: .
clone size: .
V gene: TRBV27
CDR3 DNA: TGTGCCAGCAGTCCCCTGAACACCGGGGAGCTGTTTTTT
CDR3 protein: CASSPLNTGELFF

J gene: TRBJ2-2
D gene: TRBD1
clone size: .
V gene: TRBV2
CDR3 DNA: TGTGCCAGCCGGAGGGACAGGTCCGGGGAGCTGTTTTTT
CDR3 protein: CASRRDRSGELFF

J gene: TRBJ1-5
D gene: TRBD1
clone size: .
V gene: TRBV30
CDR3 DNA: TGTGCCTGGGGGGACAGGGAAAAGGGTCAGCCCCAGCATTTT
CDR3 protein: CAWGDREKGQPQHF

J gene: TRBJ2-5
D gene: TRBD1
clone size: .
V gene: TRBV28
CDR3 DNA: TGTGCCAGCAAGGTAGGGGGCGCTTTCCAAGAGACCCAGTACTTC
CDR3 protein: CASKVGGAFQETQYF

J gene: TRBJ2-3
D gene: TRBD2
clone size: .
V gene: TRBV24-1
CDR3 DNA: TGTGCCACCAGTGATTTAATGGGGGGGGACCCCGTTATGTATTTT
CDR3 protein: CATSDLMGGDPVMYF

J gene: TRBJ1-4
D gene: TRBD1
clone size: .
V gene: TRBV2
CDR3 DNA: TGTGCCAGGTCCGGGACAGCTTCTGAAAAACTGTTTTTT
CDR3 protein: CARSGTASEKLFF

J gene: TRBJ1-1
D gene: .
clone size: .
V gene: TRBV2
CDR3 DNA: TGTGCCAGCCTCACAGCAATGAACACTGAAGCTTTCTTT
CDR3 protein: CASLTAMNTEAFF

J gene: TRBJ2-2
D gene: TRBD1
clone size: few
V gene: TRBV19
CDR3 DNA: TGTGCCGTCAGACAGGGGGCAAAGGAGCTGTTTTTT
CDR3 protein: CAVRQGAKELFF

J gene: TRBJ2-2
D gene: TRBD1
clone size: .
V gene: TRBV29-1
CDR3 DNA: TGCAGCGTTGGGGACAGGGAAAACACCGGGGAGCTGTTTTTT
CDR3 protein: CSVGDRENTGELFF

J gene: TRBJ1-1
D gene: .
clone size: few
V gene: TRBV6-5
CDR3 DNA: TGTGCCAGCAGAGTCCAGGGAATTTATTTCTTT
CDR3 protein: CASRVQGIYFF

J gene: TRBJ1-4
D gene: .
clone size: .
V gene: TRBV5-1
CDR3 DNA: TGCGCCAGCCGGGCCCAGGGCCTCTATGAGAAACTGTTTTTT
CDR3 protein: CASRAQGLYEKLFF

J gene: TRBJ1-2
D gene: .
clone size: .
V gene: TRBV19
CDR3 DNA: TGTGCCAGTAGTATGACCCCAGGGGCGAATTTCTATGGCTACACCTTC
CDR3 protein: CASSMTPGANFYGYTF

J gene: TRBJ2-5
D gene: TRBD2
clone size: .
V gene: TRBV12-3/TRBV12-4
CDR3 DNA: TGTGCCAGCACCTGGGGCGGGGGAGAGACCCAGTACTTC
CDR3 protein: CASTWGGGETQYF

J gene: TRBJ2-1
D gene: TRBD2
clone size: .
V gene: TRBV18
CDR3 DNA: TGTGCCAGCTCCCTTAGGCTAGCGGTCTACAATGAGCAGTTCTTC
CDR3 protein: CASSLRLAVYNEQFF

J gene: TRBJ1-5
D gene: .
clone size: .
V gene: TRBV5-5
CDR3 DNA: TGTGCCAGCAGCTTTGGGACACCAAGGGGCAATCAGCCCCAGCATTTT
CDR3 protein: CASSFGTPRGNQPQHF

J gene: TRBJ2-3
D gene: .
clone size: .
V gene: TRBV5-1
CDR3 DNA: TGCGCCAGCAGCTTACAGGGACGCACAGATACGCAGTATTTT
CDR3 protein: CASSLQGRTDTQYF

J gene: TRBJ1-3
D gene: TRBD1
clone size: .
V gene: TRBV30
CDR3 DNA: TGTGCCTGGAGTCCCGACAGGGCGGCTGGAAACACCATATATTTT
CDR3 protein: CAWSPDRAAGNTIYF

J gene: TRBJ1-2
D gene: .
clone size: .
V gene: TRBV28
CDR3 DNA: TGTGCCAGCAGCCGTTTGGTGAGGAATGGCTACACCTTC
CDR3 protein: CASSRLVRNGYTF

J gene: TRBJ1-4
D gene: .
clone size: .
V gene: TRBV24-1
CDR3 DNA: TGTGCCACCAGTGACCCGGGAACGGGGACAACTAATGAAAAACTGTTTTTT
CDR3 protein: CATSDPGTGTTNEKLFF

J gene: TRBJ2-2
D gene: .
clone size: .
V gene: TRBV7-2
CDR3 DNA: TGTGCCAGCAGCTTAAGGACAGCGAACACCGGGGAGCTGTTTTTT
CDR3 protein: CASSLRTANTGELFF

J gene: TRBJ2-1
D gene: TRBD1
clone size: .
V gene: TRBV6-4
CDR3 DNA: TGTGCCAGCAGTATGGGACAGGGGGCCTACAATGAGCAGTTCTTC
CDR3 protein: CASSMGQGAYNEQFF